What follows are 23 T cell receptor beta chains derived from one specimen sequenced in a study of control samples from healthy donors and cancer patients. Repertoires were generated with immunoSEQ multiplex PCR, while TCRdb's copy carries only in-frame clones and drops some. The data hold under 75,000 clones, with 75% to 95% observed a single time. Material: PBMCs. The receptors shown here come from a woman aged 50 to 65 with colorectal cancer.

This chain joins TRBV7-6 and TRBJ2-5, with D unresolved. Germline V CDR1 and CDR2: SGHVS, FNYEAQ. The germline V and J ends were trimmed by 5 bases and 0 bases, with 4 bases remaining between them. The CDR3 runs to 12 residues. CDR3 residues: CASSPHQETQYF. CDR3 nucleotides: TGTGCCAGCAGCCCACACCAAGAGACCCAGTACTTC.

CDR3 sequence: CASSGVRGREKLFF. The CDR3 DNA reads as TGTGCCAGCAGTGGGGTCAGGGGACGGGAAAAACTGTTTTTT. The chain joins TRBV2 to TRBJ1-4; D is perhaps TRBD1 (6 bases). This CDR3 is built from 14 residues. The V gene lost 4 bases and the J gene lost 8 bases, with 14 bases spanning the gap. Germline values: CDR1 SNHLY, CDR2 FYNNEI.

The chain employs TRBV19 and TRBJ2-7; tentatively, D is TRBD2 (6 bases). Trimming stripped 7 bases from V and 0 bases from J, with 13 bases between. Germline V gene data show CDR1 as LNHDA and CDR2 as SQIVND (reference sequence). The CDR3 covers 14 residues. Here the CDR3 reads CASKGTQSSYEQYF. CDR3 DNA sequence: TGTGCCAGTAAGGGGACTCAATCCTCCTACGAGCAGTACTTC.

The chain couples TRBV28 to TRBJ2-5; D remains ambiguous. In germline, CDR1 is MDHEN, CDR2 SYDVKM. This CDR3 is built from 15 residues. V was trimmed by 6 bases and J by 5 bases, leaving 19 bases between them. CDR3 bases: TGTGCCAGCAGCTCCGGACCGTGGAGACGGGAGACCCAGTACTTC. Protein sequence: CASSSGPWRRETQYF.

The chain has TRBV28 and TRBJ2-1; D is possibly TRBD1 (5 bases). From germline, CDR1 is MDHEN and CDR2 SYDVKM. The CDR3 contains 14 residues. V gave up 3 bases and J gave up 6 bases, with 12 bases separating them. CDR3 DNA: TGTGCCAGCAGTTTGGTCCAGGGATCCAATGAGCAGTTCTTC. Its translation is CASSLVQGSNEQFF.

V usage is TRBV7-8 and J usage is TRBJ2-7; D remains unclear. This CDR3 has 13 residues. Germline-derived CDR1 and CDR2 are SGHVS and FQNEAQ. Trimming removed 2 bases at V and 6 bases at J, with 11 bases between. CDR3 sequence reads: CASSLIDNSEQYF. The CDR3 region has the DNA TGTGCCAGCAGCTTAATCGACAACTCCGAGCAGTACTTC.

This clone has more than one count but fewer than ten. The chain carries TRBV9 and TRBJ1-6, with a tentative D call TRBD1 (5 bases). The CDR3 is 14 residues long. Germline CDR1 is SGDLS and CDR2 is YYNGEE. V lost 5 bases and J 4 bases, leaving 10 bases between the germline ends. This CDR3 is CASSYRQYNSPLHF. The CDR3 nucleotides read TGTGCCAGCAGTTACAGGCAATATAATTCACCCCTCCACTTT.

The V and J genes are TRBV24-1 and TRBJ2-2; no clear D gene. Germline V gives CDR1 KGHDR, CDR2 SFDVKD. This CDR3 contains 17 residues. V was pared by 0 bases and J by 4 bases, with 14 bases between. CDR3 bases: TGTGCCACCAGTGATTTGCAGACCCCCCTGCTCACCGGGGAGCTGTTTTTT. Amino acids: CATSDLQTPLLTGELFF.

This chain uses TRBV10-3 with TRBJ2-3; no reliable D call. Looked up from germline, CDR1 is ENHRY and CDR2 is SYGVKD. This CDR3 comprises 13 residues. Trimming took off 10 bases at V and 0 bases at J, with 11 bases between the two ends. The CDR3 region is CATVAPSTDTQYF. As DNA, the CDR3 is TGTGCCACCGTGGCCCCTAGCACAGATACGCAGTATTTT.

The V gene is TRBV30, the J gene TRBJ1-5; TRBD1 matches at 10 bases. This CDR3 has 16 residues. Trimming cost V 3 bases and J 6 bases; bases outside gene matches: 11. The germline gives CDR1 GTSNPN, CDR2 SVGIG (reference sequence). DNA for the CDR3: TGTGCCTGGAGGAAGAACCTTGGGACAGGGGCTCAGCCCCAGCATTTT. The encoded protein is CAWRKNLGTGAQPQHF.

V is TRBV19 and J is TRBJ2-5, with D perhaps given as TRBD1 or TRBD2 (5 bases each). CDR3 length equals 12 residues. Trimming removed 5 bases at V and 4 bases at J, with 8 bases between. Germline-derived CDR1 and CDR2 are LNHDA and SQIVND (reference sequence). The CDR3 DNA is TGTGCCAGTAGTGATGGGACAGAGACCCAGTACTTC. Protein product: CASSDGTETQYF. The complete variable domain, with remaining parts taken from reference TRBV19 and TRBJ2-5, reads DGGITQSPKYLFRKEGQNVTLSCEQNLNHDAMYWYRQDPGQGLRLIYYSQIVNDFQKGDIAEGYSVSREKKESFPLTVTSAQKNPTAFYLCASSDGTETQYFGPGTRLLVL.

The rearrangement uses TRBV1 and TRBJ1-6. TRBV1 has pseudogene status. The CDR3 is made up of 8 amino acids. CDR3 nucleotides: TGCCCGAATTCACCCCTCCACTTT. It translates to CPNSPLHF.

The chain recombines TRBV12-3 or TRBV12-4 with TRBJ1-2; D unresolved. CDR3 length equals 13 residues. Trimming took off 3 bases at V and 8 bases at J, with 13 bases between the two ends. The CDR3 reads CASSLNVIGGYTF. Here the CDR3 DNA reads TGTGCCAGCAGTTTGAACGTTATAGGGGGCTACACCTTC.

The chain uses TRBV5-1 and TRBJ2-2, with TRBD1 matching over 9 bases. The trim removed 2 bases at V and 4 bases at J, leaving 3 bases unmatched. The length of the CDR3 is 15 residues. Germline CDR1 and CDR2: SGHRS and YFSETQ. CDR3 loop: CASSLQGAPTGELFF. DNA of the CDR3: TGCGCCAGCAGCTTACAGGGGGCCCCCACCGGGGAGCTGTTTTTT.

This clone was picked up a small number of times. J is TRBJ2-3 and V is TRBV6-2 or TRBV6-3; 9 bases align to TRBD2. Germline CDR1 MNHEY, CDR2 SVGEGT. The CDR3 loop spans 16 amino acids. With V trimmed by 5 bases and J by 3 bases, 9 bases remained unmatched. The DNA for the CDR3 is TGTGCCAGCAGTCCCCGGCCTAGCGGGGTTACAGATACGCAGTATTTT. Translated: CASSPRPSGVTDTQYF.

In regard to this clone: Its ends do not fully match the called genes, so a read error is possible. The chain is built from TRBV18 and TRBJ1-6; D possibly corresponds to TRBD1 (5 bases). This CDR3 has 14 amino acids. In germline, CDR1 is KGHSH, CDR2 LQKENI. CDR3 sequence (DNA): TGTGCCAGCTCGGGAGGGGCAGACTTTTCACTCCTCCACTTT. It yields the protein CASSGGADFSLLHF. The full variable domain, with the rest looked up from reference TRBV18 and TRBJ1-6, is NAGVMQNPRHLVRRRGQEARLRCSPMKGHSHVYWYRQLPEEGLKFMVYLQKENIIDESGMPKERFSAEFPKEGPSILRIQQVVRGDSAAYFCASSGGADFSLLHFGNGTRLTVT.

V is TRBV4-1 and J is TRBJ2-7; 9 nucleotides align to TRBD1. With V trimmed by 1 base and J by 3 bases, 7 bases remained unmatched. The CDR3 spans 16 residues. CDR1 is MGHRA, CDR2 YSYEKL, per germline. The CDR3 bases are TGCGCCAGCAGCCAAGTGGGGAAGGGACAGGGCTACGAGCAGTACTTC. It specifies CASSQVGKGQGYEQYF.

The chain joins TRBV4-1 to TRBJ1-3; a possible D gene is TRBD1 (5 bases). Germline loops: CDR1 MGHRA, CDR2 YSYEKL. Trimming left V 0 bases short and J 0 bases short, with 15 bases between. The CDR3 loop spans 18 amino acids. As DNA, the CDR3 is TGCGCCAGCAGCCAAGATCGTGGGGGGTCGAGCTCTGGAAACACCATATATTTT. This codes for CASSQDRGGSSSGNTIYF.

DNA for the CDR3: TGTGTAACTTCTGCGGGCTCCACTCAGCCCCAGCATTTT. It yields the protein CVTSAGSTQPQHF. The rearrangement joins TRBV6-5 to TRBJ1-5; D is unresolved. CDR3 length: 13 residues. CDR1 and CDR2 from the germline V gene are MNHEY and SVGAGI.

V is TRBV5-4 and J is TRBJ1-4, with a possible D match to TRBD1 (5 bases). CDR3 size: 15 residues. CDR1 is SGHNT and CDR2 is YYREEE in the germline V gene (reference sequence). V dropped 0 bases and J dropped 7 bases, with 13 bases sitting between them. CDR3 loop: CASSLARGGGEKLFF. The DNA for the CDR3 is TGTGCCAGCAGCTTGGCAAGGGGCGGAGGTGAAAAACTGTTTTTT.

The chain joins TRBV13 to TRBJ1-2; maybe TRBD1 (6 bases). Deletions cut 7 bases from V and 6 bases from J, with 15 bases between. Per the germline V gene, CDR1 is PRHDT and CDR2 is FYEKMQ (reference sequence). This CDR3 region has 13 residues. The CDR3 region has the DNA TGTGCCAGCACCGGCCAGGGACACAATGGCTACACCTTC. This encodes CASTGQGHNGYTF.

The CDR3 coding sequence is TGTGCCAGTAGTTTAGGGCCTGAAGCTTTCTTT. It yields the protein CASSLGPEAFF. The chain has TRBV19 and TRBJ1-1; the D is unclear. V was trimmed by 5 bases and J by 6 bases, leaving 7 bases between them. The length of the CDR3 is 11 residues. Germline-derived CDR1 and CDR2 are LNHDA and SQIVND (reference sequence).

In its sample, this clone was seen once. The J gene is TRBJ2-3, the V gene TRBV27, with a tentative D call TRBD2 (5 bases). This CDR3 is 13 amino acids long. V lost 2 bases to trimming and J lost 4 bases, with 7 bases between them. The germline CDR1 and CDR2 sequences are MNHEY and SMNVEV (reference sequence). The CDR3 reads CASSLGSSDTQYF. The DNA of the CDR3 is TGTGCCAGCAGTTTAGGGAGCTCAGATACGCAGTATTTT.